This T cell receptor (beta chain) is from a study of T cells in Graves' hyperthyroidism and ophthalmopathy. This clonotype appeared a few times. There are 15 residues in the CDR3. V shed 6 bases, J shed 0 bases, and the junction held 7 bases outside the gene matches. Germline V CDR1 and CDR2: LNHDA, SQIVND (reference sequence). There were TCR beta CDR3 regions amplified from RNA transcripts. TCR CDR3 underwent first-round RT-PCR with the HTBI primer set. Using its own MiXCR run on the multiplex PCR reads, TCRdb lists one record per CDR3 protein. The sample yields approximately 560,000 distinct CDR3 sequences, 15% to 17% seen once.

Input material: blood. The receptor was isolated from a woman aged 30 to 39 with Graves' hyperthyroidism. V is TRBV19 and J is TRBJ1-1; 7 bases match TRBD1. CDR3 coding DNA: TGTGCCAGTAGCACAGGGGTACTCATGAACACTGAAGCTTTCTTT. As protein: CASSTGVLMNTEAFF.